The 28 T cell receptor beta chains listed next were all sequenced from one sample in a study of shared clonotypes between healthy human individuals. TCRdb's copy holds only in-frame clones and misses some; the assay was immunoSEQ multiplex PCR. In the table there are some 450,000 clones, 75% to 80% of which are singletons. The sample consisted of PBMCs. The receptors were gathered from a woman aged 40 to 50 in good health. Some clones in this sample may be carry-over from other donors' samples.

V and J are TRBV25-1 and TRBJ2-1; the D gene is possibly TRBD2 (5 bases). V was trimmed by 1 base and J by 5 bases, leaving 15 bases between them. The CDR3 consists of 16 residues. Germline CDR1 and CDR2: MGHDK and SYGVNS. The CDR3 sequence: CASSELERLYDNEQFF. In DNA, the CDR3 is TGTGCCAGCAGTGAATTAGAAAGACTATACGACAATGAGCAGTTCTTC.

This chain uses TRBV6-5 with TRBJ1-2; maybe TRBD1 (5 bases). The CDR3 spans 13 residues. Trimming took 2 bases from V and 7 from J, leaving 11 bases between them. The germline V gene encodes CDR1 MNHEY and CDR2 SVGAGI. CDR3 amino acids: CASSYDSSIGYTF. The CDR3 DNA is TGTGCCAGCAGTTACGACAGCTCTATTGGCTACACCTTC.

In DNA, the CDR3 is TGTGCCAGCAGTTCCCCCGGGACAGGGTTGTTTGGCTACACCTTC. Translating it yields CASSSPGTGLFGYTF. This chain joins TRBV6-6 and TRBJ1-2; 9 bases map to TRBD1. V lost 4 bases to trimming and J lost 7 bases; unmatched junction nucleotides: 10. From germline, CDR1 is MNHNY and CDR2 SVGAGI (reference sequence). The CDR3 totals 15 residues.

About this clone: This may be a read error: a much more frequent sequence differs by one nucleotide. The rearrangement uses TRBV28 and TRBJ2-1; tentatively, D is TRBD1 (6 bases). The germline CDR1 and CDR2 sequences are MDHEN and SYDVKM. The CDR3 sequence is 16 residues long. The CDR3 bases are TGTGCCAGCAGTGCCCCTTCCCAGGGGATGGCCAATGAGCAGCTCTTC. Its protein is CASSAPSQGMANEQLF.

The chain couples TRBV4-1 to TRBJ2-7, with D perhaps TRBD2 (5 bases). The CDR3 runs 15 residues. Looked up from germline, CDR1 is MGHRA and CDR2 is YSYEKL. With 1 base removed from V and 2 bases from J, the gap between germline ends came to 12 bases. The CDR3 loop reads CASSQVPTGAYEQYF. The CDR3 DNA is TGCGCCAGCAGCCAAGTCCCGACCGGGGCCTACGAGCAGTACTTC.

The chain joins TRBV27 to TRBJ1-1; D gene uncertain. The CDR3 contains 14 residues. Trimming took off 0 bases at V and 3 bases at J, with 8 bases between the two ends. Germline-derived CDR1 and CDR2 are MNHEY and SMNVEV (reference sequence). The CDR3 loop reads CASSLSIKHTEAFF. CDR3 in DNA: TGTGCCAGCAGTTTATCGATAAAGCACACTGAAGCTTTCTTT.

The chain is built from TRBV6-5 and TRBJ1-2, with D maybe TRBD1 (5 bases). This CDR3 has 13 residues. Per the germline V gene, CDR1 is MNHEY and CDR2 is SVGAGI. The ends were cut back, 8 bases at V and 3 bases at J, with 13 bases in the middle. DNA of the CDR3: TGTGCCAGCGGGGACGGGGATCACTATGGCTACACCTTC. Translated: CASGDGDHYGYTF.

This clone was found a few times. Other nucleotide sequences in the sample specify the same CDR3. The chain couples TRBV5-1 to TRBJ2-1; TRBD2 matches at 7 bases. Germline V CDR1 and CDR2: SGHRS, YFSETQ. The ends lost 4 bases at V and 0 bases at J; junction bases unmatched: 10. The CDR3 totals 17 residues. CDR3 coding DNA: TGCGCCAGCAGCCGGGAGGCTAGCGGATCCTCCTACAATGAGCAGTTCTTC. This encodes CASSREASGSSYNEQFF.

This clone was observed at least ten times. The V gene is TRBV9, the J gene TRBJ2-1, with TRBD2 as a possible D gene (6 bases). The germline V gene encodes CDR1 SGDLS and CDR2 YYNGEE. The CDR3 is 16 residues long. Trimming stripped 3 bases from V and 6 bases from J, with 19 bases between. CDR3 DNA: TGTGCCAGCAGCGCCACGCTACTGACTAGTAGCAATGAGCAGTTCTTC. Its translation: CASSATLLTSSNEQFF.

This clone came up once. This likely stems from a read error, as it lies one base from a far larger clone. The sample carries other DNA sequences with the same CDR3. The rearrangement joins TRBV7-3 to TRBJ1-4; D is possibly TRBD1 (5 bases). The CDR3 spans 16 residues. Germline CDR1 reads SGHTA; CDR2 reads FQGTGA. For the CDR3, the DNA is TGTGCCAGCAGCTCTCGGGACCCTGCAACCAATGAAAAACTGTTTTTT. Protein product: CASSSRDPATNEKLFF. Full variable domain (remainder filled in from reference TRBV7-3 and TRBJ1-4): GAGVSQTPSNKVTEKGKYVELRCDPISGHTALYWYRQSLGQGPEFLIYFQGTGAADDSGLPNDRFFAVRPEGSVSTLKIQRTERGDSAVYLCASSSRDPATNEKLFFGSGTQLSVL.

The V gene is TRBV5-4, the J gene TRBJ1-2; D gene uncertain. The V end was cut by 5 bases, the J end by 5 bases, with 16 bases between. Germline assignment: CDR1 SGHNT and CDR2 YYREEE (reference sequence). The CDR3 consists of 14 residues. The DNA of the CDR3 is TGTGCCAGCAGTTTCACACGGACTGAATATGGCTACACCTTC. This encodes CASSFTRTEYGYTF.

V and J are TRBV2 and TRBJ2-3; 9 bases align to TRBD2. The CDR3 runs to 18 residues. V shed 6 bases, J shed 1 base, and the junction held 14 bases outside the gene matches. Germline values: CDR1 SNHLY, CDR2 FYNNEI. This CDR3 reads CASRNPWTSATRTDTQYF. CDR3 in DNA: TGTGCCAGCAGGAACCCATGGACTAGCGCGACCCGCACAGATACGCAGTATTTT.

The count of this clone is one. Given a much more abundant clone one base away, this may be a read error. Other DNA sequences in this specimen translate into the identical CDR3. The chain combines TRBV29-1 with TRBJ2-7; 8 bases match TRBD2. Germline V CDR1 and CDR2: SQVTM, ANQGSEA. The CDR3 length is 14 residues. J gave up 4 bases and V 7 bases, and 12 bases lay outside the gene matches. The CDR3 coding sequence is TGCAGCGCCTACACTAGCGGAGCACAATACGAGCAGTACTTC. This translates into CSAYTSGAQYEQYF.

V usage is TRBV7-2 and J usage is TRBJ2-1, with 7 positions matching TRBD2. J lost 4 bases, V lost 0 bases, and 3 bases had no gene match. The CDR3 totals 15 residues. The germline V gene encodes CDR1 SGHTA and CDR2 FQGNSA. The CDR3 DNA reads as TGTGCCAGCAGCTTAGCGGGAGGGATGTACAATGAGCAGTTCTTC. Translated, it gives CASSLAGGMYNEQFF.

The CDR3 DNA reads as TGTGCCAGCAGGAGGGACGGAATCTATGGCTACACCTTC. This sequence encodes CASRRDGIYGYTF. This chain connects TRBV2 to TRBJ1-2; TRBD1 is a possible D gene (5 bases). The CDR3 consists of 13 residues. CDR1 is SNHLY, CDR2 FYNNEI, per germline. The V end lost 6 bases, the J end lost 4 bases, and 12 bases lay between the germline ends.

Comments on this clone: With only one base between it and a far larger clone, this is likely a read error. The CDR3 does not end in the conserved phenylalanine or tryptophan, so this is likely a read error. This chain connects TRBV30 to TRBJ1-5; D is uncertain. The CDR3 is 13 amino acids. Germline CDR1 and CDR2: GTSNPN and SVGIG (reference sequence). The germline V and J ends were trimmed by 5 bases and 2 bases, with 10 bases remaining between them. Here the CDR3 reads CAWGNGGNQPQHS. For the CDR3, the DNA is TGTGCCTGGGGCAACGGTGGCAATCAGCCCCAGCATTCT.

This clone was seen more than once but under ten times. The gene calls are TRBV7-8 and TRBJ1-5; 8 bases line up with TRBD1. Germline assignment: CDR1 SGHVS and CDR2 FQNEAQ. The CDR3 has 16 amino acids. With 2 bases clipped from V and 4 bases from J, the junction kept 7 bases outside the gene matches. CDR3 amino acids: CASSLFGTGENQPQHF. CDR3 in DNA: TGTGCCAGCAGCTTATTTGGGACAGGTGAGAATCAGCCCCAGCATTTT.

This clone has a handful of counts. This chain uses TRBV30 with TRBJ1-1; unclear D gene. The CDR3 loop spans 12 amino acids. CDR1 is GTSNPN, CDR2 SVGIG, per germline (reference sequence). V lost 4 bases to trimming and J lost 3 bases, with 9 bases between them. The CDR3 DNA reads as TGTGCCTGGATTCGGGAGGACACTGAAGCTTTCTTT. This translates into CAWIREDTEAFF.

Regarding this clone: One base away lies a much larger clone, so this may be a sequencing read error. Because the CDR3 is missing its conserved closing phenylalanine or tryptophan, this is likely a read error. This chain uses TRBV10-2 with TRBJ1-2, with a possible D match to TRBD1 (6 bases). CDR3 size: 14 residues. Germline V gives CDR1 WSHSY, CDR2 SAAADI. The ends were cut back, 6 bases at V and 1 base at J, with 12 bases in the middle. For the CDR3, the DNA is TGCGCCAGCAGGGACAGCGGGTTTAACTATGGCTACACCCTC. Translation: CASRDSGFNYGYTL.

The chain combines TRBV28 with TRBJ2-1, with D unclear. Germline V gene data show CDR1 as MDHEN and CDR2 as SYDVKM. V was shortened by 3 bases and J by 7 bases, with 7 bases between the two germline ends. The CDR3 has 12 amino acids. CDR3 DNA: TGTGCCAGCAGTTTGATCGGAAATGAGCAGTTCTTC. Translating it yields CASSLIGNEQFF.

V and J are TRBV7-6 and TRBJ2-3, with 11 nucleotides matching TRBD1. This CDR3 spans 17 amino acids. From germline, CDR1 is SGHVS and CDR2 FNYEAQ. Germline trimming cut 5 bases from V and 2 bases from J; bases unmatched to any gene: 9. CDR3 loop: CASSRDRGTTYTDTQYF. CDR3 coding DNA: TGTGCCAGCAGCAGGGACAGGGGGACCACTTACACAGATACGCAGTATTTT.

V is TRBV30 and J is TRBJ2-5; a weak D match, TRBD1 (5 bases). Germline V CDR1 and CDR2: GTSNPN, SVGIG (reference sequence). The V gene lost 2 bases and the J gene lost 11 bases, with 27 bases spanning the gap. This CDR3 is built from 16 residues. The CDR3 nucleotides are TGTGCCTGGAGTAATCGGCGCGCTGACAGTACCCTAGAGCAGTACTTC. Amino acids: CAWSNRRADSTLEQYF.

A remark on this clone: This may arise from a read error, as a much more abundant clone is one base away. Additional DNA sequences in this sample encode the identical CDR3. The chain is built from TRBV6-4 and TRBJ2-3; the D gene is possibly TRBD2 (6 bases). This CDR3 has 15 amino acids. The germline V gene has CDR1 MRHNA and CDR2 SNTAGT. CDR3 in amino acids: CASSPRGSATDTQYF. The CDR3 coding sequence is TGTGCCAGCAGTCCGCGGGGATCAGCCACAGATACGCAGTACTTT.

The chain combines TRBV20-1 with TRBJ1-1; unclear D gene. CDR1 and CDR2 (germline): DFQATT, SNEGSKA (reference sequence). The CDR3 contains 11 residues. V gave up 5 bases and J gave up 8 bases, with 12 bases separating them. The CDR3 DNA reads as TGCAGTGCTCAAGGCACCGTCGAAGCTTTCTTT. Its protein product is CSAQGTVEAFF.

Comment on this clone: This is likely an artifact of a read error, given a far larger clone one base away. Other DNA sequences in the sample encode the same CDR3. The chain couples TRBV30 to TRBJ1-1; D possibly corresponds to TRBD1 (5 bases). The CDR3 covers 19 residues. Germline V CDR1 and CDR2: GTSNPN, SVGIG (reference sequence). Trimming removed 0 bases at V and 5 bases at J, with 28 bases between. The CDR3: CAWSVAPRTNGWGRTEAFF. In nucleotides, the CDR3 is TGTGCCTGGAGTGTGGCCCCACGGACGAATGGATGGGGACGGACTGAAGCTTTCTTT. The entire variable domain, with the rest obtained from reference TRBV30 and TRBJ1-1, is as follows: SQTIHQWPATLVQPVGSPLSLECTVEGTSNPNLYWYRQAAGRGLQLLFYSVGIGQISSEVPQNLSASRPQDRQFILSSKKLLLSDSGFYLCAWSVAPRTNGWGRTEAFFGQGTRLTVV.

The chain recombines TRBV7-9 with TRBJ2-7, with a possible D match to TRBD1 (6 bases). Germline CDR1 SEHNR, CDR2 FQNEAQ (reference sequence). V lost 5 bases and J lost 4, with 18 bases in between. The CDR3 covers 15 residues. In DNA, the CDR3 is TGTGCCAGCAGCCCTAGAACAGGGCTCCGATACGAGCAGTACTTC. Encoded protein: CASSPRTGLRYEQYF.

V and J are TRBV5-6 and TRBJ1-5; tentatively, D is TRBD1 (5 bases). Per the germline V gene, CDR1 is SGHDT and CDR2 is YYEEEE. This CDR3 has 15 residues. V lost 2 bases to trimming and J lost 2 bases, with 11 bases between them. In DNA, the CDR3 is TGTGCCAGCAGCTTCTCCAGGGTAGGCAATCAGCCCCAGCATTTT. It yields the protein CASSFSRVGNQPQHF.

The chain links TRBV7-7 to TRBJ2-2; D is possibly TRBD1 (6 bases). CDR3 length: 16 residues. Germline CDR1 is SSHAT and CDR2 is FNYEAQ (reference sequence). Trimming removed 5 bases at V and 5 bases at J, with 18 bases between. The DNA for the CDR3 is TGTGCCAGCAGCACCCCTCAGCTTCAGGGGACCGGGGAGCTGTTTTTT. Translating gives CASSTPQLQGTGELFF.